Following are 7 T cell receptor beta chains from one sample sequenced in a study of blood T cell repertoires in COVID-19. Sequencing was performed with immunoSEQ multiplex PCR; in TCRdb, only in-frame clones are kept and a portion is missing. The sample carries around 120,000 clones, about three quarters recorded once. Sample: peripheral blood. The origin of the receptors is an elderly man with acute or convalescent COVID-19.

For the CDR3, the DNA is TGTGCCAGCAGCTTAGGTAGGGGGCGAAGGGGAGATACGCAGTATTTT. This sequence encodes CASSLGRGRRGDTQYF. V gene TRBV7-2 combines with J gene TRBJ2-3; 7 nucleotides match TRBD1. CDR3 length: 16 amino acids. The germline V gene has CDR1 SGHTA and CDR2 FQGNSA. The J segment lost 5 bases and the V segment lost 1 base, leaving 9 bases of the junction unmatched. Filled out from reference TRBV7-2 and TRBJ2-3, the complete variable domain reads GAGVSQSPSNKVTEKGKDVELRCDPISGHTALYWYRQSLGQGLEFLIYFQGNSAPDKSGLPSDRFSAERTGGSVSTLTIQRTQQEDSAVYLCASSLGRGRRGDTQYFGPGTRLTVL.

This chain links TRBV10-3 with TRBJ1-2; D not resolved. Germline V CDR1 and CDR2: ENHRY, SYGVKD. The CDR3 covers 12 residues. The V gene lost 0 bases and the J gene lost 10 bases, with 9 bases spanning the gap. The CDR3 DNA is TGTGCCATCAGTGAGTCAGGACTCACCTACACCTTC. Protein sequence: CAISESGLTYTF.

The chain carries TRBV6-1 and TRBJ2-1, with a tentative D call TRBD2 (6 bases). Deletions cut 0 bases from V and 3 bases from J, with 9 bases between. The CDR3 covers 15 residues. Germline V gives CDR1 MNHNS, CDR2 SASEGT. CDR3 protein: CASSEAATSYNEQFF. CDR3 in DNA: TGTGCCAGCAGTGAAGCGGCGACTAGCTACAATGAGCAGTTCTTC.

This chain connects TRBV5-4 to TRBJ2-5; 10 positions agree with TRBD1. V shed 4 bases, J shed 4 bases, and the junction held 7 bases outside the gene matches. The CDR3 loop spans 15 amino acids. Germline-derived CDR1 and CDR2 are SGHNT and YYREEE (reference sequence). DNA for the CDR3: TGTGCCAGCAGCGGTAGACAGGGGGCAAGAGAGACCCAGTACTTC. Translated, it gives CASSGRQGARETQYF. Together with reference TRBV5-4 and TRBJ2-5, the CDR3 gives the full variable domain: ETGVTQSPTHLIKTRGQQVTLRCSSQSGHNTVSWYQQALGQGPQFIFQYYREEENGRGNFPPRFSGLQFPNYSSELNVNALELDDSALYLCASSGRQGARETQYFGPGTRLLVL.

The rearrangement links TRBV11-2 to TRBJ2-5; 16 nucleotides agree with TRBD2. V shed 5 bases, J shed 7 bases, and the junction held 7 bases outside the gene matches. The V gene's germline CDR1 is SGHAT and CDR2 FQNNGV. The CDR3 is 16 residues long. The CDR3 coding sequence is TGTGCCAGCAGCCCGGGACTAGCGGGAGGGCCCGGGACCCAGTACTTC. As protein: CASSPGLAGGPGTQYF.

The CDR3 DNA follows: TGTGCCAGCAGTTACGGCAGTACCACCGGGGAGCTGTTTTTT. Amino acids: CASSYGSTTGELFF. The chain is built from TRBV6-2 or TRBV6-3 and TRBJ2-2; D ambiguous. The CDR3 runs 14 residues. From germline, CDR1 is MNHEY and CDR2 SVGEGT. Trimming stripped 2 bases from V and 4 bases from J, with 8 bases between.

The chain has TRBV7-9 and TRBJ2-7; 7 nucleotides agree with TRBD2. The CDR3 spans 16 residues. The trim removed 3 bases at V and 5 bases at J, leaving 13 bases unmatched. Looked up from germline, CDR1 is SEHNR and CDR2 is FQNEAQ (reference sequence). The CDR3 loop is CASSFPLGEGRNEQYF. The CDR3 coding sequence is TGTGCCAGCAGCTTCCCCCTGGGGGAGGGCCGTAACGAGCAGTACTTC.